These 17 T cell receptor beta chains were sequenced from one sample in a study of Ad26.COV2.S vaccination and SARS-CoV-2 variants. This sample's treatment: roughly 18 received Ad26.COV2.S at low or high dose, single or two shots; a few received placebo; per-sample allocation not given. The investigators took samples on day 63 after the first vaccine or placebo injection. Some clones are missing from TCRdb's copy, which holds only in-frame ones; the method was immunoSEQ multiplex PCR. The sample carries about 680,000 clones, around 90% recorded once. The source was peripheral blood, collected in a trial of Ad26.COV2.S vaccine versus placebo. Receptor source: a person aged 18-60 years who received the Ad26.COV2.S COVID-19 vaccine or a placebo.

V usage is TRBV7-7 and J usage is TRBJ2-5; 8 bases agree with TRBD1. J was trimmed by 1 base and V by 5 bases; bases with no gene match: 6. The CDR3 loop spans 15 amino acids. Germline CDR1 is SSHAT and CDR2 is FNYEAQ (reference sequence). The CDR3 loop reads CASSVDRAFQETQYF. The CDR3 coding sequence is TGTGCCAGCAGCGTGGACAGGGCGTTCCAAGAGACCCAGTACTTC.

The gene calls are TRBV18 and TRBJ1-1; unclear D gene. V lost 3 bases, J lost 5 bases, and 13 bases lay in between. The CDR3 is 14 amino acids. Germline V CDR1 and CDR2: KGHSH, LQKENI. DNA for the CDR3: TGTGCCAGCTCACCGGCCTTGGAGAGGACTGAAGCTTTCTTT. Its translation: CASSPALERTEAFF.

The count of this clone is one. This rearrangement joins TRBV7-9 to TRBJ2-3, with D maybe TRBD1 (6 bases). V lost 4 bases, J lost 5 bases, and 10 bases lay in between. The CDR3 contains 13 residues. Germline CDR1 is SEHNR and CDR2 is FQNEAQ (reference sequence). CDR3 DNA sequence: TGTGCCAGCAGCTCTCAAGGGGGAGATACGCAGTATTTT. The encoded protein is CASSSQGGDTQYF.

In its sample, this clone was seen a few times. The chain couples TRBV6-5 to TRBJ1-6; D is uncertain. The CDR3 extends over 15 amino acids. Germline CDR1 is MNHEY and CDR2 is SVGAGI. V lost 2 bases, J lost 6 bases, and 11 bases lay in between. The CDR3 coding sequence is TGTGCCAGCAGTTACAGCGGGGTAGTTAATTCACCCCTCCACTTT. This sequence encodes CASSYSGVVNSPLHF.

The CDR3 DNA sequence: TGTGCCAGCGGGACGGACGTCTGGAACATTCAGTACTTC. Translated, it gives CASGTDVWNIQYF. V usage is TRBV27 and J usage is TRBJ2-4; D is possibly TRBD1 or TRBD2 (5 bases each). The CDR3 length is 13 residues. The V gene's germline CDR1 is MNHEY and CDR2 SMNVEV (reference sequence). The V and J ends lost 8 bases and 7 bases respectively, with 15 bases between them.

The chain combines TRBV7-8 with TRBJ2-5, with 9 bases fitting TRBD2. CDR3 length: 15 amino acids. Germline loops: CDR1 SGHVS, CDR2 FQNEAQ. V was clipped by 1 base and J by 6 bases; unmatched bases: 6. The CDR3 sequence: CASSLVSLAGQTQYF. The CDR3, as DNA: TGTGCCAGCAGCTTAGTGAGTCTAGCGGGACAGACCCAGTACTTC.

V is TRBV12-3 or TRBV12-4 and J is TRBJ1-1; D perhaps matches TRBD1 (5 bases). V was shortened by 6 bases and J by 10 bases, with 18 bases between the two germline ends. The CDR3 consists of 13 residues. CDR3 sequence: CASSRGYSSVAFF. CDR3 nucleotides: TGTGCCAGCAGCCGGGGCTACTCGTCGGTAGCTTTCTTT.

The chain has TRBV19 and TRBJ1-5, with D perhaps matching TRBD1 (5 bases). The CDR3 extends over 15 amino acids. Germline loops: CDR1 LNHDA, CDR2 SQIVND (reference sequence). V lost 3 bases and J lost 7, with 16 bases in between. The CDR3 is CASSMGTVTAQPQHF. CDR3 sequence (DNA): TGTGCCAGTAGTATGGGGACCGTCACGGCGCAGCCCCAGCATTTT.

This chain links TRBV6-6 with TRBJ2-7; 10 bases are a match to TRBD1. Germline V CDR1 and CDR2: MNHNY, SVGAGI (reference sequence). The CDR3 contains 15 residues. V lost 0 bases, J lost 8 bases, and 7 bases stayed unmatched. The CDR3 sequence: CASSYSGTGDTKQYF. CDR3 sequence (DNA): TGTGCCAGCAGTTACTCCGGGACAGGGGATACGAAGCAGTACTTC.

The chain uses TRBV11-2 and TRBJ2-6, with D unresolved. The CDR3 extends over 15 amino acids. The V and J ends lost 5 bases and 3 bases respectively, with 11 bases between them. Germline values: CDR1 SGHAT, CDR2 FQNNGV. CDR3 coding DNA: TGTGCCAGCAGCCTGGGCCCGGATGGGGCCAACGTCCTGACTTTC. Its protein is CASSLGPDGANVLTF.

V gene TRBV18 combines with J gene TRBJ2-7, with D uncertain. CDR1 KGHSH and CDR2 LQKENI come from the germline V gene. V was shortened by 1 base and J by 0 bases, with 10 bases between the two germline ends. The CDR3 is made up of 15 amino acids. CDR3 DNA: TGTGCCAGCTCACCACGACCCGTGAACTCCTACGAGCAGTACTTC. This translates into CASSPRPVNSYEQYF.

The CDR3 DNA is TGTGCCAGTTCGGGGGCAAGGGAGCAGTACTTC. It encodes CASSGAREQYF. The rearrangement links TRBV25-1 to TRBJ2-7, with D perhaps TRBD1 or TRBD2 (6 bases each). Germline V gives CDR1 MGHDK, CDR2 SYGVNS. The CDR3 runs 11 residues. The V gene lost 9 bases and the J gene lost 7 bases, with 13 bases spanning the gap.

About this clone: At one of its ends the junction is not consistent with the germline gene, which may arise from a read error. V is TRBV30 and J is TRBJ1-1; tentatively, D is TRBD1 (5 bases). In germline, CDR1 is GTSNPN, CDR2 SVGIG (reference sequence). This CDR3 has 12 residues. The CDR3 protein is CAWSRGGTDAFF. The DNA of the CDR3 is TGTGCCTGGAGTCGCGGAGGGACTGACGCTTTCTTT.

This clone was observed many times. V is TRBV19 and J is TRBJ1-5, with D tentatively TRBD1 (5 bases). The CDR3 has 13 residues. The V gene's germline CDR1 is LNHDA and CDR2 SQIVND (reference sequence). V was clipped by 5 bases and J by 4 bases, with 9 bases between them. CDR3 protein: CASSGAINQPQHF. The DNA of the CDR3 is TGTGCCAGTAGTGGGGCTATTAATCAGCCCCAGCATTTT.

In its sample, this clone was seen a few times. This chain joins TRBV27 and TRBJ2-7, with D perhaps matching TRBD2 (5 bases). The CDR3 is made up of 14 amino acids. V shed 4 bases and J shed 4 bases, with 14 bases lying between them. Germline V CDR1 and CDR2: MNHEY, SMNVEV (reference sequence). The CDR3 DNA follows: TGTGCCAGCAGTTCATCTCGGGATAGTTACGAGCAGTACTTC. Its protein product is CASSSSRDSYEQYF.

This chain links TRBV7-6 with TRBJ2-1; TRBD2 aligns across 8 bases. With 10 bases clipped from V and 6 bases from J, the junction kept 11 bases outside the gene matches. CDR1 SGHVS and CDR2 FNYEAQ come from the germline V gene. The CDR3 extends over 14 amino acids. The CDR3 spells CATESGLAGNEQFF. The CDR3 DNA reads as TGTGCCACCGAATCAGGACTAGCAGGCAATGAGCAGTTCTTC.

This chain uses TRBV4-3 with TRBJ1-1; D is perhaps TRBD1 (5 bases). The CDR3 is 15 amino acids. V lost 1 base to trimming and J lost 5 bases, with 14 bases between them. In germline, CDR1 is LGHNA, CDR2 YSLEER. The CDR3 protein is CASSQARAEGTEAFF. The DNA for the CDR3 is TGCGCCAGCAGCCAAGCCAGGGCCGAGGGTACTGAAGCTTTCTTT.